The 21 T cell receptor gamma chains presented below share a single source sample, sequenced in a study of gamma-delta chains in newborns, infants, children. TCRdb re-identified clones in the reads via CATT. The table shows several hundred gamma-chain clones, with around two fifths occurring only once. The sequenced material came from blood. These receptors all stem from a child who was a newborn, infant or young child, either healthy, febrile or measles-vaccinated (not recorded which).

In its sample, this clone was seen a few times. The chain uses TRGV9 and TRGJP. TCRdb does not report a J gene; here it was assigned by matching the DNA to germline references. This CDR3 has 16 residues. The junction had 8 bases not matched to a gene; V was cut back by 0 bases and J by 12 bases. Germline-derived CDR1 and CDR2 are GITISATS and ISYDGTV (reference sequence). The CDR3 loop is CALWEVQRSGKKIKVF. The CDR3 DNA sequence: TGTGCCTTGTGGGAGGTGCAGAGGTCGGGCAAAAAAATCAAGGTATTT.

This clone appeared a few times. The DNA of the CDR3 is TGTGCCACCTGGGACCCAGGTCGGAATTATTATAAGAAACTCTTT. Protein product: CATWDPGRNYYKKLF. The chain couples TRGV4 to TRGJ1 or TRGJ2. Germline trimming cut 4 bases from V and 0 bases from J; bases unmatched to any gene: 9. Germline-derived CDR1 and CDR2 are EGSTGY and YDSYTSSV. This CDR3 is built from 15 residues.

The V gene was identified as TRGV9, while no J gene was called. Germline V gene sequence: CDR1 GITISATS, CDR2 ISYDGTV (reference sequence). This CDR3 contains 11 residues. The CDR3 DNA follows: TGTGCCTTGTGGGAGTATTATAAGAGACTCTTT. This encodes CALWEYYKRLF.

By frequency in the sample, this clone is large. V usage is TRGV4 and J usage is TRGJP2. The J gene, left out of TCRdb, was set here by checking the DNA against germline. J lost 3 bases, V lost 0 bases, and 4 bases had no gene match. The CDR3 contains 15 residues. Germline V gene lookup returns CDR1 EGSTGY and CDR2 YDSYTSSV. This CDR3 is CATWDGPRSDWIKTF. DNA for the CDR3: TGTGCCACCTGGGATGGGCCCCGTAGTGATTGGATCAAGACGTTT.

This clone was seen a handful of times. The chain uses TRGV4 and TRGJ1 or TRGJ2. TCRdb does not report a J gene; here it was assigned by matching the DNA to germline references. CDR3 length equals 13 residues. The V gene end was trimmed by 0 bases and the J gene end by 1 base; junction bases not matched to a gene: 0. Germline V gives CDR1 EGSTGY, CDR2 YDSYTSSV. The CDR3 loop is CATWDGNYYKKLF. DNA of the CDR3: TGTGCCACCTGGGATGGGAATTATTATAAGAAACTCTTT.

The CDR3 DNA is TGTGCCTTGTGGGAGACTCAGGGTTATAAGAAACTCTTT. It encodes CALWETQGYKKLF. The genes are TRGV9 and TRGJ1 or TRGJ2. TCRdb does not report a J gene; here it was assigned by matching the DNA to germline references. The CDR3 loop spans 13 amino acids. Germline lookup yields CDR1 GITISATS and CDR2 ISYDGTV (reference sequence). The V gene end was trimmed by 3 bases and the J gene end by 6 bases; junction bases not matched to a gene: 8.

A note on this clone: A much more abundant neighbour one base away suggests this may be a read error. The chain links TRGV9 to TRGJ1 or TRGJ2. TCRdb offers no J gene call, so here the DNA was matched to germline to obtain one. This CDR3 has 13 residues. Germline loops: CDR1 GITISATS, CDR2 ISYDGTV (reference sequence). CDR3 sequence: CASWEVRHYKKLF. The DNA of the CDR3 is TGTGCCTCGTGGGAGGTGCGTCATTATAAGAAACTCTTT.

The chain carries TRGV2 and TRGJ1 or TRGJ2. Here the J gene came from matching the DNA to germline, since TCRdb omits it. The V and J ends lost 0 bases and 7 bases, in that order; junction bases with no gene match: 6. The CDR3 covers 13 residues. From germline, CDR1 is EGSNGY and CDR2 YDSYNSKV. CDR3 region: CATWDGPRYKKLF. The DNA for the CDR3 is TGTGCCACCTGGGACGGGCCTCGCTATAAGAAACTCTTT.

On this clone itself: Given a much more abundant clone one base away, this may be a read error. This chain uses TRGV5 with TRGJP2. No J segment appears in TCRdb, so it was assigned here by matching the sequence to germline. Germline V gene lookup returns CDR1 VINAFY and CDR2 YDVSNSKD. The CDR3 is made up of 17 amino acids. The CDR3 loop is CATWDRRVYSSDWIKTF. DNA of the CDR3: TGCGCCACCTGGGACAGGCGAGTCTATAGTAGTGATTGGATCAAGACGTTT.

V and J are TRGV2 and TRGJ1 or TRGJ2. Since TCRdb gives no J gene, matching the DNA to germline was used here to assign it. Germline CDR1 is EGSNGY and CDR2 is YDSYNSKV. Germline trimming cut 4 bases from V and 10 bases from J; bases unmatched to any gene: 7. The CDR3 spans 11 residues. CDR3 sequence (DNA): TGTGCCACCTGGGAAGGGGACAAGAAACTCTTT. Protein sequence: CATWEGDKKLF.

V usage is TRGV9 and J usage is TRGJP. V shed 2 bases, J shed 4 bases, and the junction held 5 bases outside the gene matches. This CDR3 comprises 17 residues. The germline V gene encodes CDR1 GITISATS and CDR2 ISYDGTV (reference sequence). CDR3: CALWEATQELGKKIKVF. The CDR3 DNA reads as TGTGCCTTGTGGGAGGCCACTCAAGAGTTGGGCAAAAAAATCAAGGTATTT.

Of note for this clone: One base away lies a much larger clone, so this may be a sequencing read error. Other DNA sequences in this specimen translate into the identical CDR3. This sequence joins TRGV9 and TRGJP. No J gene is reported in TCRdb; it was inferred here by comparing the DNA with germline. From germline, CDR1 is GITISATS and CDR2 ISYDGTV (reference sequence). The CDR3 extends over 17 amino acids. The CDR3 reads CALWELLQELGKKIKVF. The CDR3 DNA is TGTGCCCTGTGGGAGCTCTTGCAAGAGTTGGGCAAAAAAATCAAGGTATTT.

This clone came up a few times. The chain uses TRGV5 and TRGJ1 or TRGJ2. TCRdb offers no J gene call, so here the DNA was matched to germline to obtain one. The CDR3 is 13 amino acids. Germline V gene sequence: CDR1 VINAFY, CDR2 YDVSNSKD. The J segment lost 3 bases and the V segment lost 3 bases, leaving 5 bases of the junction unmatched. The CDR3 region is CATWDRIYYKKLF. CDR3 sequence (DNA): TGTGCCACCTGGGACCGTATTTATTATAAGAAACTCTTT.

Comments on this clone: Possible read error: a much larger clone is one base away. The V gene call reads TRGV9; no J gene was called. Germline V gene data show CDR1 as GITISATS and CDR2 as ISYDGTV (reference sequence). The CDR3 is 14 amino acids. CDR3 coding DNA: TGTGCCTTGTGGGAGGTGTGGGGTTATTATAAGAGACTCTTT. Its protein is CALWEVWGYYKRLF.

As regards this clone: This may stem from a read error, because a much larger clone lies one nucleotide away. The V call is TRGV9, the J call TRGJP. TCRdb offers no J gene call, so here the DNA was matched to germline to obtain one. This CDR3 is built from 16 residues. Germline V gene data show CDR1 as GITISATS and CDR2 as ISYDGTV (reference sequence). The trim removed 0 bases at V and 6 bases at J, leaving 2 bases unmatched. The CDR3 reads CALWEVIELGKKIKVF. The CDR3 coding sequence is TGTGCCTTGTGGGAGGTGATAGAGTTGGGCAAAAAAATCAAGGTATTT.

CDR3 protein: CALWEDQQELGKKIKVF. The CDR3 DNA reads TGTGCCTTGTGGGAGGACCAGCAAGAGTTGGGCAAAAAAATCAAGGTATTT. V is TRGV9 and J is TRGJP. TCRdb carries no J gene annotation; the J gene was assigned here by matching the DNA with germline. Germline CDR1 reads GITISATS; CDR2 reads ISYDGTV (reference sequence). V lost 2 bases to trimming and J lost 3 bases; unmatched junction nucleotides: 4. There are 17 residues in the CDR3.

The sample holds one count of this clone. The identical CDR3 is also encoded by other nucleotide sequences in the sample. CDR3 nucleotide sequence: TGTGCCTTGTGGGAACTGCAAGAGTTGGGCAAAAAAATCAAGGTATTT. Its protein is CALWELQELGKKIKVF. This chain joins TRGV9 and TRGJP. Germline matching of the DNA provided the J gene here, since TCRdb leaves it blank. The CDR3 totals 16 residues. Germline values: CDR1 GITISATS, CDR2 ISYDGTV (reference sequence). Unmatched junction bases numbered 3, after V lost 4 bases and J lost 3 bases.

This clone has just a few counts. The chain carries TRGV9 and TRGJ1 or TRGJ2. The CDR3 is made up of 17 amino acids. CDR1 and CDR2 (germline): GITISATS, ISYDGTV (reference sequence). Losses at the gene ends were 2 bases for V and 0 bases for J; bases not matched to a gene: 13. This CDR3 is CALWEAKYLRNYYKKLF. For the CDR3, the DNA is TGTGCCTTGTGGGAGGCCAAATACCTCCGGAATTATTATAAGAAACTCTTT.

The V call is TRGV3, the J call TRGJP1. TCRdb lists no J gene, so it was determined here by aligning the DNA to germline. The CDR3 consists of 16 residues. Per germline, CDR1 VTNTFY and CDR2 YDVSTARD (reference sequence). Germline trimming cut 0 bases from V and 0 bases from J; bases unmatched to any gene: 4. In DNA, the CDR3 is TGTGCCACCTGGGACAGGAAATATACCACTGGTTGGTTCAAGATATTT. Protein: CATWDRKYTTGWFKIF.

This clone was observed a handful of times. CDR3 in DNA: TGTGCCTTGTGGGACGCGCAAGAGTTGGGCAAAAAAATCAAGGTATTT. This translates into CALWDAQELGKKIKVF. This chain joins TRGV9 and TRGJP. TCRdb lists no J gene, so it was determined here by aligning the DNA to germline. Germline V gene sequence: CDR1 GITISATS, CDR2 ISYDGTV (reference sequence). Unmatched junction bases numbered 3, after V lost 4 bases and J lost 3 bases. CDR3 size: 16 residues.

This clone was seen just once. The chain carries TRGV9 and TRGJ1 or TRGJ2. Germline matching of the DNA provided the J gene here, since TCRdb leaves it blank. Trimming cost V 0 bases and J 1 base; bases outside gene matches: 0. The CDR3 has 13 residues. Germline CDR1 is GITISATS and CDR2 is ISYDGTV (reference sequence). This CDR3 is CALWEVNYYKKLF. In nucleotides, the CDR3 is TGTGCCTTGTGGGAGGTGAATTATTATAAGAAACTCTTT.